The text below deals with one TCR beta chain. In its sample, this clone was seen a few times. It lacks a known antigen. Nothing much larger sits one base from this clone, and base qualities are not available. The same CDR3 arises from other DNA sequences in this sample as well. These data originate in a study of cytomegalovirus exposure and HLA in healthy donors (TCRdb year 2017). About the investigation overall: In an earlier analysis of fewer than 750 of the donors, around 290 Gb of sequence data and 120 million or so unique TCR beta sequences from roughly 190 million T cells were reported. An early release covering roughly 600 HLA-typed donors comprised about 290 gigabases of sequencing data and around 80 million unique TCR sequences. Of the 350 to 450 genotyped donors, approximately 81% were placed in the genetic ancestry cluster associated with self-reported Caucasian donors. The study aimed to test whether cataloging public T cell receptors could reveal signatures of past pathogen exposure. The study profiled the T cell repertoires of approximately 700 subjects by immunosequencing and related them to cytomegalovirus serostatus. Along with the approximately 700-subject first cohort, a separate validation cohort of around 110 different subjects was used. The study combined high-throughput TCR immunosequencing, statistical association of individual TCRs with disease status, and machine learning to predict cytomegalovirus infection status. In a later analysis, previously published TCR beta repertoires from several hundred donors were re-analyzed and high-resolution HLA genotyping was added so that TCR occurrence patterns could be studied. Rather than using new phenotypic data, the later analysis identified candidate immune exposures from TCR beta sequences and from how often those sequences occurred across donors. An earlier analysis of about 600 of the donors used high-throughput TCR beta sequencing to judge whether each TCR beta V gene segment behaved as functional or pseudogenic. Alongside the repertoire data, information on donor age, sex, ethnicity and CMV serostatus was compiled. In a later genetic analysis, genome-wide SNP genotypes for about 55% of the roughly 670 donors were used, and that subset was treated as a discovery cohort. Every repertoire in the discovery cohort had been generated on one and the same sequencing platform. Class I and class II HLA loci were covered by the typing at four-digit resolution. The number of typed donors differed by locus: about 620-630 for A, B, C, DRB1 and DQB1; about 520 for DQA1; 600 to 610 for DPA1; and 450 to 480 for DPB1. Because of strong linkage in the cohort, roughly five DR-DQ haplotypes were treated as single units for association and clustering. On average, about 200,000 unique TCR beta nucleotide sequences were sequenced per donor among several hundred genotyped donors of the cohort, with roughly 18% of those sequences being non-productive. Findings and caveats that apply to the study as a whole: The authors suggested that the approach could potentially be extended to other disease states and immunological phenotypes. An earlier analysis of around 540 of the donors showed that most TCR beta V segments appeared in productive rearrangements either about 87% or about 30% of the time, which broadly matched IMGT annotations. Linkage disequilibrium might explain the correlated functional status among segregating V segments, but an unknown experimental factor could not be ruled out. According to a later genetic analysis, donors in an Asian-associated ancestry cluster had fewer N-insertions in productive TCRs than the approximately 670-donor mean. In both the original and validation cohorts, the classifier was reported to diagnose cytomegalovirus status with high specificity and sensitivity. Because some donors lacked HLA typing at each locus, the association tests relied only on the typed subset. Assigning TCR associations to individual alleles was difficult when HLA alleles, especially DR and DQ, strongly co-occurred. Some IMGT-functional V segments, including TRBV6-2 and TRBV6-3, could not be told apart with the 87-base-pair reads, so those segments were excluded. In a later analysis, HLA-associated TCR beta chains were found to be more clonally expanded and to have lower generation probabilities than equally common non-associated chains. A further reported finding was that TCR beta sequences accurately predicted the HLA-A and HLA-B alleles for most subjects in the first cohort. According to a later analysis, parvovirus B19, influenza, CMV and Epstein-Barr virus appeared linked to several top co-occurrence clusters. A group of highly shared sequence variants was considered likely to be a technical artifact of the sequencing pipeline. The study listed over 150 TCR beta chains as associated with cytomegalovirus. The earlier analysis of approximately 540 of the donors excluded approximately 15 rarely observed V segments, including chromosome 9 orphons, because counts were too low. Specific HLA alleles were associated with roughly 16,000 TCR beta sequences at a false discovery rate of 0.05 in a later analysis. In vitro tests confirmed that a few of the cytomegalovirus-associated TCR beta chains recognize cytomegalovirus antigens. In this cohort, only TCR beta chains were sequenced, and detectable features were limited by the absence of alpha or paired-chain data. For the cohort, immune exposure information was limited to CMV serostatus. Most TCR sequences were observed very rarely across donors, whereas some public TCRs were present in many individuals. According to a later analysis, TCR association rates differed among HLA loci, with DRB1 alleles showing the most associated TCRs and HLA-C alleles showing the fewest. The presence/absence analyses assumed that sequencing depth was roughly uniform across donors, and that assumption may not be true. V-gene and J-gene trimming of TCR beta chains was associated with a missense DCLRE1C variant in a later genetic analysis, and the association was replicated in an independent cohort. A later analysis found that most CMV-associated TCR beta chains appeared HLA-restricted, with HLA associations seemingly driven largely by CMV exposure.

The germline V end is reduced by 0 bases and the J end by 4 bases; junction bases left unmatched: 0. Per the germline V gene, SGDLS is the CDR1 and YYNGEE is the CDR2. The CDR3 has 13 amino acids, counting the end cysteine and phenylalanine. The read is trimmed to its CDR3 DNA, 39 bases read in frame from base 1. Library creation used the immunoSEQ multiplex PCR assay. The multiplex PCR relied on a mix of 60 forward primers for TCR Vbeta segments and 13 reverse primers for TCR Jbeta segments. Amplification of the CDR3 region of rearranged TCR beta genes was performed with a multiplex PCR assay on genomic DNA. On the Illumina HiSeq System, the amplified TCR beta libraries were sequenced as 87-base-pair reads. On the study's bioinformatics: Across the 600 to 700 repertoires, a later analysis counted 60 million to 90 million unique TCR beta chains, around 10 million of which were shared by at least two donors. Raw reads were error-corrected and collapsed into unique sequences with a nearest-neighbor algorithm that merged closely related sequences to remove PCR and sequencing errors. To assign V, D and J gene segments, CDR3 sequences were aligned to IMGT reference sequences. For a sequence to be retained, a match of at least six nucleotides to both a V gene segment and a J gene segment was required. Rearrangements were classified as productive when the CDR3 lacked stop codons and remained in frame with V and J, and all other rearrangements were classified as non-productive. Following IMGT convention, CDR3 was defined as the stretch from the second conserved V-encoded cysteine to the conserved J-encoded phenylalanine. In an earlier analysis of around 640 of the donors, sequences lacking an unambiguous match to a single V gene segment were excluded. In an earlier analysis of approximately 590 of the donors, V segments were called functional above 56.7% productive rearrangements and were called segregating when the between-donor standard deviation exceeded 5%. To diagnose cytomegalovirus status from the catalog of TCR beta chain sequences, a statistical classification framework was built. In a later analysis, TCR nucleotide sequences were compared against IMGT/GENE-DB human TR gene sequences so that V and J genes could be assigned. The TCRdist pipeline was used in a later analysis to assign CDR3 sequences and most-parsimonious VDJ recombination scenarios. In a later analysis, every TCR beta chain was defined by the combination of its CDR3 amino acid sequence and its V-gene family, and reads without a unique V-gene family were dropped. A later analysis removed 550 to 650 highly shared, low-generation-probability nucleotide sequences to deal with suspected cross-contamination and a sequencing artifact. In a later analysis, a clonal expansion index was calculated for each public chain from normalized within-repertoire ranks of inferred template counts. A later analysis computed generation probabilities with a VDJ recombination model fitted to out-of-frame rearrangements, and checked the results against IGoR. In a later analysis, TCR-TCR, TCR-HLA and TCR-CMV co-occurrence was scored with hypergeometric tests, and a repertoire-size bias correction was applied to TCR pairs. In a later analysis, false discovery rates were estimated by permuting HLA or CMV assignments 20 times. A later analysis grouped co-occurring TCRs with DBSCAN, adding TCRdist sequence similarity when clustering within HLA-allele-positive subsets. Repertoires with fewer than 30,000 or more than 120,000 public chains were left out of co-occurrence clustering, as were a handful of repertoires with anomalous nucleotide sharing. TCRdb holds this immuneACCESS table with in-frame rearrangements only. Some clones are missing; in checked studies, unresolved V genes explain under half, and the rest has no known cause. That table supplies the V and J calls and clone size; D and trimming were determined from the DNA. This sample comprises approximately 120,000 clones, 17% of them detected only once. The top ten clones comprise approximately 2.6% of the sample.

In total, roughly 670 healthy bone marrow donors made up the cohort. At the time of sampling, every cohort member was nominally healthy, though immune exposures that went unrecorded were likely present. The donor was CMV seropositive and was included in the group of approximately 300 seropositive cohort members. Every donor gave a peripheral blood sample, and the peripheral blood mononuclear cells from that sample were used for TCR beta sequencing. Genomic DNA extraction from the blood cell samples was performed with the Qiagen DNeasy Blood Extraction Kit. The sequenced sample consisted of PBMCs. The receptor was isolated from a female donor in good health and CMV-seropositive. The chain was built from TRBV9 and TRBJ2-5; 7 of the junction bases match TRBD2. Read as DNA, the sequence is TGTGCCAGCAGCGTAGCGGGGGGAGAGACCCAGTACTTC. Its translation is CASSVAGGETQYF.